This record looks at one TCR beta chain sequence and its context. These data come from a study of blood T cell repertoires in COVID-19. About the study: The samples span acute and convalescent COVID-19 from the United States, Italy and Spain. PBMCs, B-cell-depleted T cells, or T cells provided the cDNA or gDNA that made up the material.

Original analysis: The authors estimated nucleated cell counts from reference gene primer amplification. Only in-frame clones appear in the TCRdb table, and some are missing; sequencing was by immunoSEQ multiplex PCR. V and J calls and clone size are copied from that table; D and trimming were computed from the DNA. The data contain roughly 260,000 clones, around 87% of them singletons. The germline CDR1 and CDR2 sequences are SGHRS and YFSETQ. CDR3 length: 13 residues. The V end lost 4 bases, the J end lost 1 base, and 8 bases lay between the germline ends. V and J are TRBV5-1 and TRBJ2-5; D possibly corresponds to TRBD1 (6 bases). Sequencing was done on a sample of peripheral blood. This receptor was taken from a woman aged 50 to 60 with acute or convalescent COVID-19. The CDR3, as DNA: TGCGCCAGCAGCACAGGGATCCAAGAGACCCAGTACTTC. As protein: CASSTGIQETQYF.